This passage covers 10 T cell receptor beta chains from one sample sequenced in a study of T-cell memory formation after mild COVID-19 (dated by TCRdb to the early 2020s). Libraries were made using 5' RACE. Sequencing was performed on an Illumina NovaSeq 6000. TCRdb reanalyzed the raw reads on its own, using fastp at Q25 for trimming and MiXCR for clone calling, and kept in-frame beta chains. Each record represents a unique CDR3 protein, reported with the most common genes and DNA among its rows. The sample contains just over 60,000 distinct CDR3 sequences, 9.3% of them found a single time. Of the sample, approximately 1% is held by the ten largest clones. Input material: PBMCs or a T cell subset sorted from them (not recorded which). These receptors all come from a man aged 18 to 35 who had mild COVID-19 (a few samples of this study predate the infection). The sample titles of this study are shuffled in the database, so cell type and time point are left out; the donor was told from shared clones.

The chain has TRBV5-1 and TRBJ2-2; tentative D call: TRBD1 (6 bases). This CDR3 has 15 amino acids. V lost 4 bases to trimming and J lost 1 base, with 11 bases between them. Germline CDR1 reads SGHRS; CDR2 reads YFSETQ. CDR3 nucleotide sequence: TGCGCCAGCAGCCGGGACACTAAGAACACCGGGGAGCTGTTTTTT. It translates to CASSRDTKNTGELFF.

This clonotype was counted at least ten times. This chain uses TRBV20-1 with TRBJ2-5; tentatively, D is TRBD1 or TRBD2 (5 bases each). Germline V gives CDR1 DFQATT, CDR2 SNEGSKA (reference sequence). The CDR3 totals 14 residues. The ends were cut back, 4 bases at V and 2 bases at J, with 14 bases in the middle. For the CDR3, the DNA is TGCAGTGCTACCCGGGACGCCCAACAAGAGACCCAGTACTTC. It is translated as CSATRDAQQETQYF.

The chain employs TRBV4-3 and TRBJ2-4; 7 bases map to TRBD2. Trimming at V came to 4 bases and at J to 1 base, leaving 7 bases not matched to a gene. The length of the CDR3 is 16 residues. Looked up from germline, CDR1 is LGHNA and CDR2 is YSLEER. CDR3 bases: TGCGCCAGCAGCCCCTTACTCGGGGGGGCCAAAAACATTCAGTACTTC. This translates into CASSPLLGGAKNIQYF.

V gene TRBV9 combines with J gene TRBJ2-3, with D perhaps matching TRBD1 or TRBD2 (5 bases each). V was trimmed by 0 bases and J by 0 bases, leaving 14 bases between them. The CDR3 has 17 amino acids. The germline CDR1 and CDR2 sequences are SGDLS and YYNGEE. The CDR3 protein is CASSVATQGASTDTQYF. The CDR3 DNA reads TGTGCCAGCAGCGTAGCCACCCAGGGAGCTAGCACAGATACGCAGTATTTT.

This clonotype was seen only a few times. CDR3 loop: CASSLGRRVGEQFF. In DNA, the CDR3 is TGTGCCAGCAGTTTAGGTCGCAGGGTGGGTGAGCAGTTCTTC. This rearrangement joins TRBV12-3 or TRBV12-4 to TRBJ2-1, with D maybe TRBD1 (5 bases). V was pared by 1 base and J by 9 bases, with 13 bases between. This CDR3 has 14 residues.

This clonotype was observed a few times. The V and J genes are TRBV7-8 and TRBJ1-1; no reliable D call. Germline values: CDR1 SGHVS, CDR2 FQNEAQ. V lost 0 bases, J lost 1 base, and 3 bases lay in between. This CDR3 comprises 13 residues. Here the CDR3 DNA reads TGTGCCAGCAGCTTAGCGAGGAACACTGAAGCTTTCTTT. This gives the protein CASSLARNTEAFF.

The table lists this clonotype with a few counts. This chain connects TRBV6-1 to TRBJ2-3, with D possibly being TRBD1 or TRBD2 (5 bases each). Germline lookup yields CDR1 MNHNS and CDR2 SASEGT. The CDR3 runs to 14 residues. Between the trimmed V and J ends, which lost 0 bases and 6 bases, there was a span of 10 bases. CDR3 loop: CASSEALGDDTQYF. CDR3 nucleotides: TGTGCCAGCAGTGAAGCGCTAGGGGACGATACGCAGTATTTT.

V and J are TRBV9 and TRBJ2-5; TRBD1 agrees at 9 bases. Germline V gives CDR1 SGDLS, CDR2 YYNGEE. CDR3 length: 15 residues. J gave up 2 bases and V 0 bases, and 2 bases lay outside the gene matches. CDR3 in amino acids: CASSVVGTGQETQYF. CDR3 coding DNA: TGTGCCAGCAGCGTAGTTGGGACAGGGCAAGAGACCCAGTACTTC.

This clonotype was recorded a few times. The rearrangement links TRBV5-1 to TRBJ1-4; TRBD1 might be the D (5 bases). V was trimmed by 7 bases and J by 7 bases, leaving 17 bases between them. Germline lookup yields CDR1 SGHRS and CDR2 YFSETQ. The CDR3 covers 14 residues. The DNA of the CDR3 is TGCGCCAGCGCCCACCCAGGGAGAAGTGAAAAACTGTTTTTT. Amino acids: CASAHPGRSEKLFF.

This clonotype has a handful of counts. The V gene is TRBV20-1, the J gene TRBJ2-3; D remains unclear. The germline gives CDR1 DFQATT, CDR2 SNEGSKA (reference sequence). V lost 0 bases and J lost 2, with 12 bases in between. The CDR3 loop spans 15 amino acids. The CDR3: CSARDGVASTDTQYF. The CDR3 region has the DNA TGCAGTGCTAGAGATGGGGTAGCTTCCACAGATACGCAGTATTTT.